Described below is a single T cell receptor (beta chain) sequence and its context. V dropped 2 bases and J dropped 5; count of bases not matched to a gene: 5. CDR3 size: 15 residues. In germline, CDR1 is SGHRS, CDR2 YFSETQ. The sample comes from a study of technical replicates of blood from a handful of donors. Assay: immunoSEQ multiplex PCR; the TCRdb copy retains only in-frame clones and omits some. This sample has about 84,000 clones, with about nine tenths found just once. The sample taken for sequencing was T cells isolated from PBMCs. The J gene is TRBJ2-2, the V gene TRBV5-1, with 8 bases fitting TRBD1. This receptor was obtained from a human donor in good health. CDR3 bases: TGCGCCAGCAGCTTCCGGACAGGGCGGACCGGGGAGCTGTTTTTT. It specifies CASSFRTGRTGELFF.